This note documents a single T cell receptor beta chain sequence. Its target antigen remains unknown. No much larger clone exists at a distance of one base, and base qualities are not known. The source of the sample is a study of PD-L1 blockade in urothelial cancer (dated by TCRdb to about 2017). Notes on the research overall: All patients started therapy around 2014 and received atezolizumab 1,200 mg intravenously every 3 weeks. Pretreatment tumor samples, along with matched peripheral blood collected serially before and after atezolizumab treatment, underwent TCR sequencing. Somatic, immune and clinical correlates of response to PD-L1 blockade with atezolizumab in urothelial cancer were the focus of an exploratory multi-omic analysis. Blood samples were analyzed at two time points: 3 weeks after treatment start (second dose) and 6 weeks after treatment start. Blood samples gave a median of around 140,000 T cells and tens of thousands of unique TCRs, with a median clonality of approximately 0.08. Whole exome sequencing and RNA sequencing of pretreatment tumors were performed alongside TCR sequencing in the same patients. An ECOG performance status of 0 or 1 was recorded for the patients, and 0 to 3 prior chemotherapy regimens had been received by the patients. Some 30 patients had pretreatment blood TCR-seq, roughly 25 had at least one posttreatment blood collection, and roughly 25 had tumor TCR-seq. Under ten patients achieved durable clinical benefit and some 20 did not. Durable clinical benefit was defined as a progression-free survival longer than 6 months, and TCR features were additionally tested against progression-free survival and overall survival. About 90% of the roughly 29 patients were identified as males with urothelial cancer of bladder origin, and a prior smoking history was reported by 18 of 29 patients.

V has 0 bases trimmed and J has 4 bases trimmed; junction bases matching no gene number 11. The CDR3 covers 18 residues, taking in both the cysteine and the phenylalanine. Only CDR3 DNA is held: 54 bases, read in frame from base 1. The germline V gene specifies LGHNA as CDR1 and YNFKEQ as CDR2. To estimate absolute template abundance from read counts, synthetic TCR analog templates were spiked into each PCR. The immunoSEQ assay was used to amplify TCRbeta CDR3 regions from genomic DNA with bias-controlled V and J gene primers. Sequencing of rearranged TCRbeta segments was performed at approximately 20X coverage. The original methods were these. Sequencing errors were corrected by clustering, and CDR3s were annotated against IMGT so that V, D and J genes could be assigned. Only productive TCRbeta rearrangements were used in downstream analyses, excluding out-of-frame or stop-codon sequences. Clonality was computed as one minus Shannon entropy normalized by the log of the number of unique productive sequences. Clones differing between time points or between blood and tumor were identified by Fisher's exact test with Benjamini-Hochberg correction at adjusted p below 0.01. In its TCRdb copy, this immuneACCESS table keeps in-frame sequences only and misses some clones. Where compared with another copy, unresolved V genes explain less than half of these, and the others have no known cause. That table is the source of V, J and clone size, and D and trimming were worked out from the DNA. A total of under 100,000 clones appear in this sample, roughly 82% of them only once. The ten largest clones take up 9.5% of the sample.

The cohort comprised 30 or so patients with locally advanced or metastatic urothelial carcinoma treated at Memorial Sloan Kettering on a trial protocol. Peripheral blood mononuclear cells were collected pretreatment and during treatment, with between 1 and 8 total time points per patient. The Qiagen DNeasy Blood extraction kit was used to purify genomic DNA from total PBMCs and from tumor samples. PBMCs were collected pretreatment and during treatment and were isolated and stored as previously described. Here is what the overall study found, with its caveats: Greater expansion of tumor-associated TCR clones in peripheral blood 3 weeks after the start of treatment was observed in patients with durable benefit (n ≈ 22, p = 0.022). Improved progression-free and overall survival was found to be associated with pretreatment peripheral blood TCR clonality below the median. Small sample size (n ≈ 29) and many exploratory analyses mean the results are intended to be hypothesis-generating.

Here the chain combines TRBV4-2 and TRBJ2-7; TRBD1 fits 11 bases in the junction. The material was PBMCs, obtained around atezolizumab (anti-PD-L1) treatment. This TCR derives from a man between 70 and 80 years old with urothelial cancer. The DNA is TGTGCCAGCAGCCAAGACCCCCCCGGGACAGGGGGAACGTACGAGCAGTACTTC. Translation gives CASSQDPPGTGGTYEQYF.